These T cell receptor beta chains were read from a single sample in a study of neurological immune-mediated disorders. TCRdb reprocessed the 5' RACE reads with MiXCR, giving one entry per CDR3 protein. This sample has about 70,000 distinct CDR3 sequences; 4.8% occur once, and the top ten carry about 2.2%. Sequenced input: PBMCs. Source of these receptors: a woman aged 70-85 years with multiple sclerosis. Each CDR3 is given with its conserved first and last residue. D genes are given only for firm matches. Some rows have no size entry. The others give once, few or many, or a class for an expanded clone.

V gene	D gene	J gene	clone size	CDR3 DNA	CDR3 protein
TRBV20-1	TRBD1	TRBJ1-2	many	TGCAGTGCTAGACCGTTACAGGGGCTTGGGGGCTACACCTTC	CSARPLQGLGGYTF
TRBV6-5	TRBD2	TRBJ2-2	many	TGTGCCAGCAGTTATGGGGGGGGAACCGGGGAGCTGTTTTTT	CASSYGGGTGELFF
TRBV6-5	.	TRBJ1-2	many	TGTGCCAGCAGTTACTCGGGGGGTACTAACTATGGCTACACCTTC	CASSYSGGTNYGYTF
TRBV18	.	TRBJ2-5	many	TGTGCCAGCTCACCACAAGAGGCTCAAGAGACCCAGTACTTC	CASSPQEAQETQYF
TRBV29-1	.	TRBJ1-1	many	TGCAGCGTTGCGGGGAATTCTGAAGCTTTCTTT	CSVAGNSEAFF
TRBV9	.	TRBJ2-1	many	TGTGCCAGCAGCGTAGGTTCAAGGTTTTATGATGAGCAGTTCTTC	CASSVGSRFYDEQFF
TRBV7-7	TRBD1	TRBJ2-7	many	TGTGCCAGCAGCTTAGGACAGGGCGACGAGCAGTACTTC	CASSLGQGDEQYF
TRBV20-1	TRBD1	TRBJ1-2	many	TGCAGTGCCCCGACAGGGAACGGACCTTATGGCTACACCTTC	CSAPTGNGPYGYTF
TRBV9	.	TRBJ1-2	many	TGTGCCAGCAGCCCAAGTAGTAACTATGGCTACACCTTC	CASSPSSNYGYTF
TRBV5-1	.	TRBJ2-6	many	TGCGCCAGCAGCTTGGATCAGGGTTATGGGGCCAACGTCCTGACTTTC	CASSLDQGYGANVLTF
TRBV11-2	TRBD2	TRBJ2-2	many	TGTGCCAGCAGGACACTAGCGGGAGGGCTCACCGGGGAGCTGTTTTTT	CASRTLAGGLTGELFF
TRBV18	.	TRBJ2-1	.	TGTGCCAGCTCACCTAGGTTTATAGTTGAGCAGTTCTTC	CASSPRFIVEQFF
TRBV7-2	TRBD2	TRBJ2-3	many	TGTGCCAGCAGCTTAGACGGCGGGAGATCAGATACGCAGTATTTT	CASSLDGGRSDTQYF
TRBV10-3	.	TRBJ1-1	many	TGTGCCATCAGCCCGGGGCAGAACACTGAAGCTTTCTTT	CAISPGQNTEAFF
TRBV27	TRBD1	TRBJ2-7	.	TGTGCCAGCAGTAGCCTCGGGACAGGTTCCTACGAGCAGTACTTC	CASSSLGTGSYEQYF
TRBV10-2	TRBD2	TRBJ2-5	.	TGCGCCAGCAGCGAAACTAGCGGGAGGGCCGGTGAGACCCAGTACTTC	CASSETSGRAGETQYF
TRBV4-2	TRBD1	TRBJ2-1	many	TGTGCCAGCAGCCAAGACCCGGGGACAGGGCTCAACGAGCAGTTCTTC	CASSQDPGTGLNEQFF
TRBV5-1	TRBD1	TRBJ2-5	many	TGCGCCAGCAGCTTGGGACAGGGTGGTGGTACCCAGTACTTC	CASSLGQGGGTQYF
TRBV4-2	.	TRBJ2-1	many	TGTGCCAGCAGCCAAGAACGGGAGAGGTACAATGAGCAGTTCTTC	CASSQERERYNEQFF
TRBV20-1	.	TRBJ2-3	many	TGCAGTGCTAGAGAGGAGCCTTCCTATACGCAGTATTTT	CSAREEPSYTQYF
TRBV20-1	TRBD2	TRBJ2-2	few	TGCAGTGCTAGGACAACTAGCGGGAGGACGGAGGAGCTGTTTTTT	CSARTTSGRTEELFF
TRBV12-3/TRBV12-4	.	TRBJ2-7	many	TGTGCCAGCACCCCCGGGGTAGTTGCCGAGCAGTACTTC	CASTPGVVAEQYF
TRBV4-3	TRBD1	TRBJ1-2	.	TGCGCCAGCAGTAGAACAGGGGGAGGGGATGGCTACACCTTC	CASSRTGGGDGYTF
TRBV4-3	TRBD2	TRBJ2-2	many	TGCGCCAGCAGCCAAGAGGATAGTCTAGCGGTGAACACCGGGGAGCTGTTTTTT	CASSQEDSLAVNTGELFF
TRBV13	TRBD2	TRBJ2-1	.	TGTGCCAGCAGCTTCTTGATTCTAGCGGGAGGTATTAATGAGCAGTTCTTC	CASSFLILAGGINEQFF
TRBV6-5	.	TRBJ2-7	many	TGTGCCAGCAGGCGCAGCGGTAGCTCCTACGAGCAGTACTTC	CASRRSGSSYEQYF
TRBV11-1	.	TRBJ1-1	many	TGTGCCAGCAGCCCCCAGTTGAACACTGAAGCTTTCTTT	CASSPQLNTEAFF
TRBV6-6	.	TRBJ1-5	many	TGTGCCAGCAGTTACGGGGGAAGCAATCAGCCCCAGCATTTT	CASSYGGSNQPQHF
TRBV12-3/TRBV12-4	.	TRBJ2-1	few	TGTGCCAGCAGTCCCCGGGACCCTAACAATGAGCAGTTCTTC	CASSPRDPNNEQFF
TRBV4-3	.	TRBJ2-1	many	TGCGCCAGCAGTCCTTTCTCCTACAATGAGCAGTTCTTC	CASSPFSYNEQFF
TRBV5-1	TRBD2	TRBJ2-1	many	TGCGCCAGCAAATTATCCGGACTGACTAGCGGGAGTAATGAGCAGTTCTTC	CASKLSGLTSGSNEQFF
TRBV7-2	TRBD2	TRBJ2-1	many	TGTGCCAGCTCGGCGGGGGATAACAATGAGCAGTTCTTC	CASSAGDNNEQFF
TRBV7-3	.	TRBJ2-1	many	TGTGCCAGCAGCCCGGCAGGCGCAGCGTCCGGTGAGCAGTTCTTC	CASSPAGAASGEQFF
TRBV20-1	.	TRBJ2-7	few	TGCAGTGCTAGTCGGCAGGGGGGCTACGAGCAGTACTTC	CSASRQGGYEQYF
TRBV14	.	TRBJ1-2	many	TGTGCCAGCAGCCAAGAGGGGGATGACAGATACTATGGCTACACCTTC	CASSQEGDDRYYGYTF
TRBV20-1	TRBD2	TRBJ2-1	many	TGCAGTGCTAGAGTACTAGCGGGAGATTGGGATGAGCAGTTCTTC	CSARVLAGDWDEQFF
TRBV6-1	TRBD1	TRBJ1-2	many	TGTGCCAGCAGTGAAGCGTGGACAGGGAATTATGGCTACACCTTC	CASSEAWTGNYGYTF
TRBV7-9	TRBD2	TRBJ2-1	many	TGTGCCAGCAGCTTAGTAGAGCTACCGGGACTAGCAAGCAATGAGCAGTTCTTC	CASSLVELPGLASNEQFF
TRBV29-1	.	TRBJ2-7	many	TGCAGCGTGGAAGGGGCGGCTTCTGGCTACGAGCAGTACTTC	CSVEGAASGYEQYF
TRBV29-1	.	TRBJ2-2	few	TGCAGCGCTGAGCGAGGGGAGCTGTTTTTT	CSAERGELFF
TRBV20-1	.	TRBJ1-6	.	TGCAGTGCTAGAGACCAGGACAGCTTTAATTCACCCCTCCACTTT	CSARDQDSFNSPLHF
TRBV12-3/TRBV12-4	.	TRBJ1-1	many	TGTGCCAGCAGTACGGGACACCTCAGAGAAGCTTTCTTT	CASSTGHLREAFF